The 19 T cell receptor beta chains reported below all come from one sample, sequenced in a study of T cell responses to AZD1222 COVID-19 vaccine. The repertoire was sequenced with immunoSEQ multiplex PCR; TCRdb's copy has only in-frame clones and lacks some. The data show 200,000 or so clones, with 88% seen just once and approximately 8% held by the top ten. Material: peripheral blood, obtained on day 0 of AZD1222 vaccination. These receptors were taken from an adult in good health.

This chain connects TRBV7-2 to TRBJ1-6; weak D call: TRBD1 (6 bases). The CDR3 is 15 residues long. Germline-derived CDR1 and CDR2 are SGHTA and FQGNSA. V was pared by 5 bases and J by 3 bases, with 11 bases between. CDR3 bases: TGTGCCAGCAGCCAGGACAGTATCTATAATTCACCCCTCCACTTT. Amino acids: CASSQDSIYNSPLHF.

J is TRBJ2-7 and V is TRBV2; no reliable D call. The CDR3 length is 15 residues. CDR1 SNHLY and CDR2 FYNNEI come from the germline V gene. With 7 bases removed from V and 4 bases from J, the gap between germline ends came to 20 bases. The CDR3 loop is CASTQRASWSYEQYF. The CDR3 region has the DNA TGTGCCAGCACCCAGCGCGCTAGTTGGTCTTACGAGCAGTACTTC.

The chain employs TRBV27 and TRBJ1-1, with 7 bases matching TRBD1. V gave up 7 bases and J gave up 10 bases; unmatched junction bases: 9. CDR1 and CDR2 (germline): MNHEY, SMNVEV (reference sequence). The CDR3 is made up of 12 amino acids. The CDR3 reads CASIKYPGGAFF. In nucleotides, the CDR3 is TGTGCCAGCATCAAATACCCAGGGGGAGCTTTCTTT.

In its sample, this clone was seen a few times. J is TRBJ1-5 and V is TRBV27; TRBD1 aligns across 9 bases. Germline V CDR1 and CDR2: MNHEY, SMNVEV (reference sequence). V shed 4 bases and J 0 bases; nucleotides not matched to a gene: 10. This CDR3 spans 18 amino acids. CDR3 sequence: CASSYRGRSLHSNQPQHF. The CDR3 coding sequence is TGTGCCAGCAGTTACAGGGGGCGAAGCCTCCATAGCAATCAGCCCCAGCATTTT.

The rearrangement links TRBV28 to TRBJ1-6; D remains unclear. Germline lookup yields CDR1 MDHEN and CDR2 SYDVKM. This CDR3 contains 14 residues. Trimming took off 6 bases at V and 9 bases at J, with 15 bases between the two ends. CDR3 in amino acids: CASRTPPGASPLHF. The CDR3 region has the DNA TGTGCCAGCAGAACTCCCCCCGGAGCTTCACCCCTCCACTTT.

The genes are TRBV5-5 and TRBJ2-7; 10 positions match TRBD1. V gave up 7 bases and J gave up 2 bases; unmatched junction bases: 6. The CDR3 runs to 14 residues. Germline lookup yields CDR1 SGHKS and CDR2 YYEKEE (reference sequence). CDR3 residues: CASYPGQGPYEQYF. The CDR3 nucleotides are TGTGCCAGCTATCCGGGACAGGGGCCCTACGAGCAGTACTTC.

This clone came up once. The chain joins TRBV5-1 to TRBJ2-1; 7 bases are shared with TRBD2. The trim removed 2 bases at V and 7 bases at J, leaving 6 bases unmatched. Germline V gives CDR1 SGHRS, CDR2 YFSETQ. The CDR3 consists of 14 residues. CDR3 DNA: TGCGCCAGCAGCTTTTACCAGGGAGGGAATGAGCAGTTCTTC. Its translation: CASSFYQGGNEQFF.

The J gene is TRBJ2-2, the V gene TRBV5-5, with 7 nucleotides matching TRBD2. The junction had 14 bases not matched to a gene; V was cut back by 6 bases and J by 6 bases. Germline-derived CDR1 and CDR2 are SGHKS and YYEKEE (reference sequence). CDR3 size: 16 residues. CDR3 nucleotides: TGTGCCAGCAACACCAAGGGCGGGGGTCCCGCCGGGGAGCTGTTTTTT. Translation: CASNTKGGGPAGELFF.

The chain has TRBV6-5 and TRBJ2-5; D perhaps matches TRBD2 (5 bases). Germline assignment: CDR1 MNHEY and CDR2 SVGAGI. This CDR3 spans 13 amino acids. Trimming cost V 0 bases and J 5 bases, with 7 bases left between them. The CDR3 here is CASSYSAGETQYF. Written as DNA, the CDR3 is TGTGCCAGCAGTTACTCTGCGGGCGAGACCCAGTACTTC.

This rearrangement joins TRBV2 to TRBJ1-2, with a tentative D call TRBD1 (5 bases). The length of the CDR3 is 15 residues. Trimming stripped 6 bases from V and 6 bases from J, with 20 bases between. CDR1 and CDR2 (germline): SNHLY, FYNNEI. The CDR3 DNA reads TGTGCCAGCAGGCTCTTCAAGGGACCTCTCAATGGCTACACCTTC. Translating it yields CASRLFKGPLNGYTF.

This clone has more than one count but fewer than ten. This chain joins TRBV5-1 and TRBJ2-2; TRBD2 aligns across 7 bases. Germline CDR1 and CDR2: SGHRS and YFSETQ. This CDR3 is built from 17 residues. J was trimmed by 2 bases and V by 3 bases; bases with no gene match: 10. The CDR3 coding sequence is TGCGCCAGCAGCTCAGGCGGGCTAGCGGAAAACACCGGGGAGCTGTTTTTT. Protein sequence: CASSSGGLAENTGELFF.

V is TRBV27 and J is TRBJ1-1; unclear D gene. The germline gives CDR1 MNHEY, CDR2 SMNVEV (reference sequence). CDR3 length: 14 residues. The ends were cut back, 5 bases at V and 4 bases at J, with 14 bases in the middle. CDR3 amino acids: CASSPLLSRTEAFF. The CDR3 DNA follows: TGTGCCAGCAGTCCCCTCTTGAGTCGCACTGAAGCTTTCTTT.

The chain combines TRBV12-3 or TRBV12-4 with TRBJ1-2, with TRBD1 identical over 9 bases. V shed 6 bases, J shed 6 bases, and the junction held 2 bases outside the gene matches. CDR3 size: 12 residues. CDR3 in DNA: TGTGCCAGCAGACGGACAGGGGATGGCTACACCTTC. It encodes CASRRTGDGYTF.

This clone is a singleton in its sample. The rearrangement links TRBV18 to TRBJ1-4, with 10 nucleotides matching TRBD1. CDR3 length: 16 residues. V lost 2 bases to trimming and J lost 8 bases; unmatched junction nucleotides: 8. Per germline, CDR1 KGHSH and CDR2 LQKENI. The CDR3 is CASSPIWGTGDEKLFF. CDR3 nucleotide sequence: TGTGCCAGCTCACCAATTTGGGGGACAGGGGACGAAAAACTGTTTTTT. The complete variable domain, with remaining parts taken from reference TRBV18 and TRBJ1-4, reads NAGVMQNPRHLVRRRGQEARLRCSPMKGHSHVYWYRQLPEEGLKFMVYLQKENIIDESGMPKERFSAEFPKEGPSILRIQQVVRGDSAAYFCASSPIWGTGDEKLFFGSGTQLSVL.

The rearrangement uses TRBV6-5 and TRBJ2-7, with 7 bases that match TRBD2. Germline trimming cut 0 bases from V and 9 bases from J; bases unmatched to any gene: 11. This CDR3 contains 15 residues. CDR1 is MNHEY and CDR2 is SVGAGI in the germline V gene. Here the CDR3 reads CASSYSFLGTTTQYF. CDR3 bases: TGTGCCAGCAGTTACTCATTTCTGGGGACTACGACGCAGTACTTC.

The chain joins TRBV11-2 to TRBJ1-6; no reliable D call. V was shortened by 11 bases and J by 0 bases, with 8 bases between the two germline ends. This CDR3 has 13 residues. Germline-derived CDR1 and CDR2 are SGHAT and FQNNGV. For the CDR3, the DNA is TGTGCCGGTCGGGGCTCCTATAATTCACCCCTCCACTTT. Its protein is CAGRGSYNSPLHF.

The rearrangement links TRBV4-3 to TRBJ1-5; D remains unclear. The germline V gene encodes CDR1 LGHNA and CDR2 YSLEER. CDR3 length: 13 amino acids. The V and J ends lost 0 bases and 10 bases respectively, with 10 bases between them. CDR3 residues: CASSQDQVTPQHF. CDR3 sequence (DNA): TGCGCCAGCAGCCAAGATCAGGTGACCCCCCAGCATTTT.

The genes are TRBV28 and TRBJ2-3, with D maybe TRBD1 (5 bases). The V end lost 5 bases, the J end lost 2 bases, and 14 bases lay between the germline ends. This CDR3 spans 15 amino acids. CDR1 is MDHEN, CDR2 SYDVKM, per germline. The CDR3: CASSETGQFTDTQYF. CDR3 sequence (DNA): TGTGCCAGCAGTGAGACTGGACAATTCACAGATACGCAGTATTTT.

The chain is built from TRBV3-1 (or the pseudogene TRBV3-2) and TRBJ1-1; no definite D call. The CDR3 sequence is 17 residues long. CDR1 and CDR2 from the germline V gene are LGHDT and YNNKEL (reference sequence). Deletions cut 5 bases from V and 3 bases from J, with 22 bases between. CDR3 sequence reads: CASSSLTSQELYTEAFF. The CDR3 nucleotides read TGTGCCAGCAGCTCACTTACCAGTCAGGAGCTTTACACTGAAGCTTTCTTT.